The 28 T cell receptor beta chains given below trace back to one sample, sequenced in a study of shared clonotypes between healthy human individuals. Sequencing was performed with immunoSEQ multiplex PCR; in TCRdb, only in-frame clones are kept and a portion is missing. The sample has 950,000 to 1,200,000 clones, 77% seen once; the top ten hold almost 0.9%. The sample comprised memory CD4+ T cells from PBMCs. Subset indicated: CD45RA-negative fraction. Receptors were obtained from a man aged 18 to 29 in good health. Some clones in this sample may be carry-over from other donors' samples.

This CDR3 is CASSGVSGSFLETQYF. The CDR3 region has the DNA TGTGCCAGCAGCGGTGTTAGCGGGAGTTTTTTAGAGACCCAGTACTTC. The chain uses TRBV11-2 and TRBJ2-5, with 9 bases lining up with TRBD2. This CDR3 has 16 amino acids. The germline V gene encodes CDR1 SGHAT and CDR2 FQNNGV. With V trimmed by 5 bases and J by 4 bases, 11 bases remained unmatched.

The chain combines TRBV18 with TRBJ1-5; 7 bases agree with TRBD1. The length of the CDR3 is 15 residues. Trimming took 2 bases from V and 6 from J; bases not matched to a gene: 7. The germline CDR1 and CDR2 sequences are KGHSH and LQKENI. For the CDR3, the DNA is TGTGCCAGCTCACCAGGCAGGGGGAGTGGTCAGCCCCAGCATTTT. Its protein product is CASSPGRGSGQPQHF.

The chain joins TRBV5-1 to TRBJ2-2; TRBD2 might be the D (6 bases). This CDR3 region has 15 residues. Germline V gene sequence: CDR1 SGHRS, CDR2 YFSETQ. Trimming pared 3 bases from V and 3 bases from J, leaving 12 bases between. CDR3 sequence reads: CASSWGDEYTGELFF. The DNA of the CDR3 is TGCGCCAGCAGCTGGGGGGATGAGTACACCGGGGAGCTGTTTTTT. Full variable domain (remainder filled in from reference TRBV5-1 and TRBJ2-2): KAGVTQTPRYLIKTRGQQVTLSCSPISGHRSVSWYQQTPGQGLQFLFEYFSETQRNKGNFPGRFSGRQFSNSRSEMNVSTLELGDSALYLCASSWGDEYTGELFFGEGSRLTVL.

Points on this clone: Possible read error: a much larger clone is one base away. The identical CDR3 is also encoded by other nucleotide sequences in the sample. V gene TRBV6-5 combines with J gene TRBJ2-2; TRBD1 agrees at 10 bases. V lost 5 bases, J lost 6 bases, and 0 bases stayed unmatched. This CDR3 has 13 residues. The germline V gene encodes CDR1 MNHEY and CDR2 SVGAGI. The CDR3 coding sequence is TGTGCCAGCAGTGGACAGGGGGCCGGGGAGCTGTTTTTT. Its translation: CASSGQGAGELFF.

The J gene is TRBJ2-3, the V gene TRBV5-1; D gene unclear. The germline V gene has CDR1 SGHRS and CDR2 YFSETQ. This CDR3 spans 14 amino acids. The ends were cut back, 4 bases at V and 0 bases at J, with 9 bases in the middle. The CDR3 bases are TGCGCCAGCAGCCCTAGGTCTAGCACAGATACGCAGTATTTT. Amino acid sequence: CASSPRSSTDTQYF.

The V gene is TRBV2, the J gene TRBJ1-5, with unresolved D. The CDR3 length is 14 residues. Germline V gene lookup returns CDR1 SNHLY and CDR2 FYNNEI. Between the trimmed V and J ends, which lost 3 bases and 4 bases, there was a span of 10 bases. CDR3 amino acids: CASSEPQSNQPQHF. CDR3 DNA sequence: TGTGCCAGCAGTGAGCCCCAGAGTAATCAGCCCCAGCATTTT.

The gene calls are TRBV30 and TRBJ2-7, with a possible D match to TRBD2 (5 bases). Trimming left V 1 base short and J 0 bases short, with 13 bases between. Germline V gene lookup returns CDR1 GTSNPN and CDR2 SVGIG (reference sequence). This CDR3 has 15 amino acids. As DNA, the CDR3 is TGTGCCTGGAGTGGGCGGTCGGGGAGCTCCTACGAGCAGTACTTC. It translates to CAWSGRSGSSYEQYF.

The chain couples TRBV2 to TRBJ1-1; no definite D call. V gave up 4 bases and J gave up 0 bases, with 6 bases separating them. This CDR3 region has 13 residues. Looked up from germline, CDR1 is SNHLY and CDR2 is FYNNEI. The CDR3 loop reads CASSGFMNTEAFF. The CDR3 DNA sequence: TGTGCCAGCAGTGGCTTCATGAACACTGAAGCTTTCTTT.

Only one count was recorded for this clone. This chain connects TRBV28 to TRBJ2-5; D not resolved. V lost 4 bases and J 2 bases, leaving 17 bases between the germline ends. The CDR3 contains 16 residues. Germline V gene data show CDR1 as MDHEN and CDR2 as SYDVKM. This chain's CDR3 is CASSSSRRLVQETQYF. The CDR3 region has the DNA TGTGCCAGCAGTTCCTCCCGCCGTCTAGTACAAGAGACCCAGTACTTC.

This chain uses TRBV6-6 with TRBJ1-5, with D possibly TRBD1 on 6 matching bases. CDR1 is MNHNY and CDR2 is SVGAGI in the germline V gene (reference sequence). The V end lost 6 bases, the J end lost 1 base, and 16 bases lay between the germline ends. The CDR3 runs to 16 residues. The CDR3 coding sequence is TGTGCCAGCAGCCCCGGCGGGGGCAGAAGCAATCAGCCCCAGCATTTT. The encoded protein is CASSPGGGRSNQPQHF.

The rearrangement links TRBV28 to TRBJ2-7; TRBD2 matches at 8 bases. CDR1 and CDR2 from the germline V gene are MDHEN and SYDVKM. Unmatched junction bases numbered 11, after V lost 7 bases and J lost 3 bases. The CDR3 totals 15 residues. Here the CDR3 DNA reads TGTGCCAGCATGTCAGAAACTAGCGGCCTCTACGAGCAGTACTTC. Translation: CASMSETSGLYEQYF.

The chain uses TRBV7-8 and TRBJ2-7; TRBD2 aligns across 8 bases. The CDR3 consists of 14 residues. V lost 7 bases, J lost 0 bases, and 5 bases stayed unmatched. Germline V lookup: CDR1 SGHVS, CDR2 FQNEAQ. CDR3 protein: CASTISGTSYEQYF. CDR3 sequence (DNA): TGTGCCAGCACCATTAGCGGGACCTCCTACGAGCAGTACTTC.

The V and J genes are TRBV9 and TRBJ2-1; D unresolved. Germline assignment: CDR1 SGDLS and CDR2 YYNGEE. CDR3 length: 13 residues. Between the trimmed V and J ends, which lost 0 bases and 8 bases, there was a span of 9 bases. As DNA, the CDR3 is TGTGCCAGCAGCGTAGGTTTAGTCGATGAGCAGTTCTTC. This encodes CASSVGLVDEQFF.

As DNA, the CDR3 is TGTGCCTGGAATCGACTAGCGGGAGTAGTAGTACCGGGAGAGCAGTACTTC. Residues: CAWNRLAGVVVPGEQYF. V usage is TRBV30 and J usage is TRBJ2-7; 12 nucleotides line up with TRBD2. Germline V gene data show CDR1 as GTSNPN and CDR2 as SVGIG (reference sequence). The CDR3 runs 17 residues. The trim removed 4 bases at V and 7 bases at J, leaving 17 bases unmatched.

The genes are TRBV18 and TRBJ2-1; D is possibly TRBD2 (5 bases). Germline loops: CDR1 KGHSH, CDR2 LQKENI. This CDR3 region has 13 residues. Trimming stripped 8 bases from V and 8 bases from J, with 16 bases between. CDR3 residues: CASASGLEDEQFF. CDR3 nucleotide sequence: TGTGCCAGCGCCAGCGGACTCGAGGATGAGCAGTTCTTC.

This clone appeared a single time. The CDR3 nucleotides read TGTGCCAGCAGCTTCCAACAGGGCGCTTCTGGAAACACCATATATTTT. It specifies CASSFQQGASGNTIYF. The chain recombines TRBV7-2 with TRBJ1-3; a possible D gene is TRBD1 (6 bases). The CDR3 consists of 16 residues. The V gene's germline CDR1 is SGHTA and CDR2 FQGNSA. V lost 3 bases to trimming and J lost 1 base, with 13 bases between them.

Only a few counts were recorded for this clone. J is TRBJ1-1 and V is TRBV20-1; D not resolved. V was clipped by 6 bases and J by 8 bases, with 10 bases between them. Germline V gives CDR1 DFQATT, CDR2 SNEGSKA (reference sequence). The CDR3 sequence is 10 residues long. CDR3 coding DNA: TGCAGTGCCTACGTAACCGAAGCTTTCTTT. Translation: CSAYVTEAFF.

For this clone: Other DNA sequences in the sample encode the same CDR3. The genes are TRBV30 and TRBJ1-5, with unresolved D. Trimming shortened V by 0 bases and J by 5 bases, and 8 bases separated the two germline ends. CDR1 and CDR2 (germline): GTSNPN, SVGIG (reference sequence). This CDR3 comprises 13 residues. The CDR3 region is CAWSVGRDQPQHF. The DNA for the CDR3 is TGTGCCTGGAGTGTAGGGCGGGATCAGCCCCAGCATTTT. The full variable domain, in which reference TRBV30 and TRBJ1-5 provide the parts outside the CDR3, is SQTIHQWPATLVQPVGSPLSLECTVEGTSNPNLYWYRQAAGRGLQLLFYSVGIGQISSEVPQNLSASRPQDRQFILSSKKLLLSDSGFYLCAWSVGRDQPQHFGDGTRLSIL.

This rearrangement joins TRBV2 to TRBJ1-4, with TRBD1 as a possible D gene (6 bases). V was pared by 4 bases and J by 8 bases, with 17 bases between. The CDR3 consists of 15 residues. Per germline, CDR1 SNHLY and CDR2 FYNNEI. The CDR3 sequence is CASSAPGHSTEKLFF. The CDR3 DNA sequence: TGTGCCAGCAGTGCCCCGGGACACTCTACCGAAAAACTGTTTTTT.

For this clone: The sample holds other DNA sequences that translate to the same CDR3. The chain employs TRBV5-6 and TRBJ2-7; no reliable D call. Deletions cut 1 base from V and 6 bases from J, with 8 bases between. Germline CDR1 is SGHDT and CDR2 is YYEEEE. There are 12 residues in the CDR3. The CDR3 spells CASSLWSGEQYF. CDR3 coding DNA: TGTGCCAGCAGCTTGTGGTCCGGCGAGCAGTACTTC. The full variable domain, rest sourced from reference TRBV5-6 and TRBJ2-7, is DAGVTQSPTHLIKTRGQQVTLRCSPKSGHDTVSWYQQALGQGPQFIFQYYEEEERQRGNFPDRFSGHQFPNYSSELNVNALLLGDSALYLCASSLWSGEQYFGPGTRLTVT.

CDR3 residues: CASSPRRGEDYGYTF. CDR3 bases: TGTGCCAGCAGCCCACGCAGGGGGGAGGACTATGGCTACACCTTC. The chain joins TRBV7-2 to TRBJ1-2; 7 bases are a match to TRBD1. This CDR3 spans 15 amino acids. The V gene end was trimmed by 5 bases and the J gene end by 3 bases; junction bases not matched to a gene: 9. The germline V gene encodes CDR1 SGHTA and CDR2 FQGNSA. The full variable domain, with the rest looked up from reference TRBV7-2 and TRBJ1-2, is GAGVSQSPSNKVTEKGKDVELRCDPISGHTALYWYRQSLGQGLEFLIYFQGNSAPDKSGLPSDRFSAERTGGSVSTLTIQRTQQEDSAVYLCASSPRRGEDYGYTFGSGTRLTVV.

This rearrangement joins TRBV19 to TRBJ2-2, with TRBD2 as a possible D gene (5 bases). Per the germline V gene, CDR1 is LNHDA and CDR2 is SQIVND (reference sequence). Trimming removed 1 base at V and 2 bases at J, with 14 bases between. The CDR3 has 17 residues. The DNA of the CDR3 is TGTGCCAGTAGTATAGTACGGGGAGCGCTCAACACCGGGGAGCTGTTTTTT. Its protein product is CASSIVRGALNTGELFF.

The rearrangement links TRBV18 to TRBJ2-5; D gene uncertain. V was cut by 3 bases and J by 3 bases, with 8 bases left in between. The CDR3 has 13 residues. The V gene's germline CDR1 is KGHSH and CDR2 LQKENI. The CDR3 nucleotides read TGTGCCAGCTCACCGACCATCAAAGAGACCCAGTACTTC. This encodes CASSPTIKETQYF.

This rearrangement joins TRBV9 to TRBJ2-3; 7 bases map to TRBD2. Germline-derived CDR1 and CDR2 are SGDLS and YYNGEE. Trimming took 4 bases from V and 6 from J; bases not matched to a gene: 8. The CDR3 runs to 14 residues. The CDR3 spells CASSPRTSQDTQYF. CDR3 coding DNA: TGTGCCAGCAGCCCCAGGACTAGTCAGGATACGCAGTATTTT.

The chain uses TRBV4-1 and TRBJ1-2; 9 bases line up with TRBD1. Trimming at V came to 1 base and at J to 0 bases, leaving 6 bases not matched to a gene. Germline CDR1 is MGHRA and CDR2 is YSYEKL. The CDR3 has 17 residues. The CDR3 DNA reads TGCGCCAGCAGCCAAGTAGGACAGGGGAACCCTAACTATGGCTACACCTTC. This gives the protein CASSQVGQGNPNYGYTF.

This clone was seen more than once but under ten times. J is TRBJ2-6 and V is TRBV27; D remains ambiguous. The CDR3 runs to 18 residues. The germline V gene encodes CDR1 MNHEY and CDR2 SMNVEV (reference sequence). Trimming removed 4 bases from V and 0 bases from J, with 16 bases in between. The DNA of the CDR3 is TGTGCCAGCAGTTCCCGGGCCCAAGGGCTCTCTGGGGCCAACGTCCTGACTTTC. It yields the protein CASSSRAQGLSGANVLTF.

In regard to this clone: This same CDR3 is encoded by further DNA sequences in the sample. The chain recombines TRBV5-1 with TRBJ2-5; 9 bases agree with TRBD1. The CDR3 is 15 residues long. The J segment lost 5 bases and the V segment lost 3 bases, leaving 8 bases of the junction unmatched. Germline V lookup: CDR1 SGHRS, CDR2 YFSETQ. Here the CDR3 DNA reads TGCGCCAGCAGCTCGCTACAGGGGGCCGGGGAGACCCAGTACTTC. Translating it yields CASSSLQGAGETQYF.

This sequence joins TRBV5-1 and TRBJ2-5; the D is unclear. The CDR3 has 16 residues. Per germline, CDR1 SGHRS and CDR2 YFSETQ. Trimming pared 4 bases from V and 4 bases from J, leaving 20 bases between. This CDR3 is CASSHLLMESGETQYF. The CDR3 nucleotides are TGCGCCAGCAGCCATCTTTTGATGGAGTCGGGAGAGACCCAGTACTTC.